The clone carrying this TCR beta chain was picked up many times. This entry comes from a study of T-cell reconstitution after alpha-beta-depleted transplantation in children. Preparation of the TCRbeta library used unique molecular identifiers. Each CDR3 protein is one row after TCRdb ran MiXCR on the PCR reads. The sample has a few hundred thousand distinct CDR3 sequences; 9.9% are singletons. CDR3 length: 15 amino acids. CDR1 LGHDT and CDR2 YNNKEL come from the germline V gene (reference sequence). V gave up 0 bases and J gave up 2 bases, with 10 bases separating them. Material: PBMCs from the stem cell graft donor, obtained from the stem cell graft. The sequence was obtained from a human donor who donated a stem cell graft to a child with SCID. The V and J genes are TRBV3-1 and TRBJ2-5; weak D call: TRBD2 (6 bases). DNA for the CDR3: TGTGCCAGCAGCCAAGACCGGGGGATACAAGAGACCCAGTACTTC. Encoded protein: CASSQDRGIQETQYF.